This T cell receptor beta chain derives from a study of T cells in Graves' hyperthyroidism and ophthalmopathy. Regions amplified from RNA transcripts were the TCR beta CDR3 regions. During a first-round RT-PCR of the TCR CDR3, the HTBI primer set was used. TCRdb fed the multiplex PCR reads into MiXCR, producing one record per CDR3 protein. The data contain roughly 500,000 distinct CDR3 sequences, approximately 13% of them singletons. The V gene lost 3 bases and the J gene lost 8 bases, with 11 bases spanning the gap. The CDR3 spans 13 residues. Per germline, CDR1 MNHEY and CDR2 SVGEGT. This TCR derives from a woman in her thirties with Graves' hyperthyroidism that later progressed to Graves' ophthalmopathy. The chain combines TRBV6-2 or TRBV6-3 with TRBJ2-1; D not certain. Input material: blood. The CDR3 spells CASSYVGRDEQFF. In nucleotides, the CDR3 is TGTGCCAGCAGTTATGTGGGAAGGGATGAGCAGTTCTTC.